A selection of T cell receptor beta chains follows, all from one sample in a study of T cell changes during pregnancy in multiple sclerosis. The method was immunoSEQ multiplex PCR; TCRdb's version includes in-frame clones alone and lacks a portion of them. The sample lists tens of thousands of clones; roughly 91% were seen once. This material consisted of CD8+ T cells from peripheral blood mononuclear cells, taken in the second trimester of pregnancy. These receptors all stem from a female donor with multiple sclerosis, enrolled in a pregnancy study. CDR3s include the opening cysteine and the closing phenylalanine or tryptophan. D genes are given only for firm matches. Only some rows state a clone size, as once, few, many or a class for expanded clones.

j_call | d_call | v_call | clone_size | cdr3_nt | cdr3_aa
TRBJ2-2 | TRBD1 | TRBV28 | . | TGTGCCAGCAGTTTGACAGGGGTTAACACCGGGGAGCTGTTTTTT | CASSLTGVNTGELFF
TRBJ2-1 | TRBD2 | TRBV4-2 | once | TGTGCCAGCAGCCAAGAGCACGGGGGGGCCTGGGATGAGCAGTTCTTC | CASSQEHGGAWDEQFF
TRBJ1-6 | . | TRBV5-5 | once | TGTGCCAGCAGCGCCGGATTACTAAGAGTATCCCTCCACTTT | CASSAGLLRVSLHF
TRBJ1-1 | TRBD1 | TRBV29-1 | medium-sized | TGCAGCGTTGAACAGGGGGTCACTGAAGCTTTCTTT | CSVEQGVTEAFF
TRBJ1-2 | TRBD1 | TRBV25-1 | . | TGTGCCAGCGGGGTGAGGGACAGGGGCCGTGGCTACACCTTC | CASGVRDRGRGYTF
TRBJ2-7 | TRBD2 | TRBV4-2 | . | TGTGCCAGCAGCCAAGAACTAGCGGGAGCCTACGAGCAGTACTTC | CASSQELAGAYEQYF
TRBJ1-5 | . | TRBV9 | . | TGTGCCAGCAGCGGCGAAGGGGGTAATCAGCCCCAGCATTTT | CASSGEGGNQPQHF
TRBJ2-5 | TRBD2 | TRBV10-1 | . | TGCGCCAGCAGTGACCCGACTAGCGGGAGGCCCCAAGAGACCCAGTACTTC | CASSDPTSGRPQETQYF
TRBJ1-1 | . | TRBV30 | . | TGTGCCTGGAGTTACGGGGGAGTTAGTGAAGCTTTCTTT | CAWSYGGVSEAFF
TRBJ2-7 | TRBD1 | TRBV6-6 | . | TGTGCCAGCAGACGGACAGGGGGCCCTCAGGAGCAGTACTTC | CASRRTGGPQEQYF
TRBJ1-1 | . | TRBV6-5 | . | TGTGCCAGCAGTCCAGGGGAGTGGGCTTTCTTT | CASSPGEWAFF
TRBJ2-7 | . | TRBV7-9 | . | TGTGCCAGCAGCTCCACCGAAGGGACTGATTCCTACGAGCAGTACTTC | CASSSTEGTDSYEQYF
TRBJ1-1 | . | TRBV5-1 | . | TGCGCCAGCAGCGGGATGAACAGGGAAAGTACTGAAGCTTTCTTT | CASSGMNRESTEAFF
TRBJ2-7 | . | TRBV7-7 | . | TGTGCCAGCAGCTTAGCCAGGGGCCACGAGCAGTACTTC | CASSLARGHEQYF
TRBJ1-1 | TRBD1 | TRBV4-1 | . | TGCGCCAGCAGCCAAGGGGGACAGGGTGGGGGATTGAACACTGAAGCTTTCTTT | CASSQGGQGGGLNTEAFF
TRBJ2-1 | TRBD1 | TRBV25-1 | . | TGTGCCAGCAGTGCGCACCCCCTCGAGCGGACAGGCAATGAGCAGTTCTTC | CASSAHPLERTGNEQFF
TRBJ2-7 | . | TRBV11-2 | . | TGTGCCAGCAGCTCATGGACTCAATCGGCCTACGAGCAGTACTTC | CASSSWTQSAYEQYF
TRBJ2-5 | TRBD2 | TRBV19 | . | TGTGCCAGTAGTATAAGCCCGGGACTAGCGGGCCAAGAGACCCAGTACTTC | CASSISPGLAGQETQYF
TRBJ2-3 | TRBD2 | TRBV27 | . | TGTGCCAGCAGTTTACGACTAGCGGGAATCACAGATACGCAGTATTTT | CASSLRLAGITDTQYF
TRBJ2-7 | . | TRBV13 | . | TGTGCCAGCAGCAACGGGACTGCCTTCGAATACTTC | CASSNGTAFEYF
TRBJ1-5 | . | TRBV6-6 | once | TGTGCCAGCAGTTACACGGCCAGGGTGGGTCAGCCCCAGCATTTT | CASSYTARVGQPQHF
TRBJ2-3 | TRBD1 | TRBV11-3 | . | TGTGCCAGCAGCTTACGGCAGGGGGTCACAGATACGCAGTATTTT | CASSLRQGVTDTQYF
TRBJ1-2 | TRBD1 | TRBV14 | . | TGTGCCAGCAGCCCGGGGACAGCCCATTATGGCTACACCTTC | CASSPGTAHYGYTF
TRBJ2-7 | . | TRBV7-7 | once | TGTGCCAGCAGCCACTCCAGGGGAAGTGAGCAGTACTTC | CASSHSRGSEQYF
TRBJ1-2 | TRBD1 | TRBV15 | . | TGTGCCACCAGCGGTGGGACAGGGCCCTATGGCTACACCTTC | CATSGGTGPYGYTF
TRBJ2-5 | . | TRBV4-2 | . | TGTGCCAGCAGCCAACAAAAGGAGGAGGAGGGAGAGACCCAGTACTTC | CASSQQKEEEGETQYF
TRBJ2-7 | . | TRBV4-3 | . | TGCGCCAGCAGCCTCCGAGACAGTACCTCCTACGAGCAGTACTTC | CASSLRDSTSYEQYF
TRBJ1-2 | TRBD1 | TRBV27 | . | TGTGCCAGCAGTTTATCGATACAGGGGGGCATAACCTATGGCTACACCTTC | CASSLSIQGGITYGYTF
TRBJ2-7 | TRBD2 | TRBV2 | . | TGTGCCAGCAGCCCCGGGACTAGCGGGAGCTACGAGCAGTACTTC | CASSPGTSGSYEQYF
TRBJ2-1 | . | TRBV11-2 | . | TGTGCCAGCTTCTCGGGTTCTTACAATGAGCAGTTCTTC | CASFSGSYNEQFF
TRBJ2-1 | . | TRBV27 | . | TGTGCCAGCAGCCTTGGGGGGGGCGCTTACAATGAGCAGTTCTTC | CASSLGGGAYNEQFF
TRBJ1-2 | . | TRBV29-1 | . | TGCAGCGTTGGAGCAGGGGATGGCTACACCTTC | CSVGAGDGYTF
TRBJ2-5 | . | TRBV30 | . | TGTGCCGCCAAGGGAGAAGAGACCCAGTACTTC | CAAKGEETQYF
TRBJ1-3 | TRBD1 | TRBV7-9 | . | TGTGCCAGCAGCCAACCGACAGGGGTTGGAAACACCATATATTTT | CASSQPTGVGNTIYF
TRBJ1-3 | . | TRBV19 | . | TGTGCCAGTAGTATAAGTGGCAGCTCTGGAAACACCATATATTTT | CASSISGSSGNTIYF
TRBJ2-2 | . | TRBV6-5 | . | TGTGCCAGCAGGCCCGGGACATTCGTACCCGGGGAGCTGTTTTTT | CASRPGTFVPGELFF
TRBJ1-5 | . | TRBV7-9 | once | TGTGCCAGCAGCTTAGGAGCCGGTGATCAGCCCCAGCATTTT | CASSLGAGDQPQHF
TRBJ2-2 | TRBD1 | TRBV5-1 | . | TGCGCCAGCAGCTTGGGGATGACAGGGGCGAACACCGGGGAGCTGTTTTTT | CASSLGMTGANTGELFF
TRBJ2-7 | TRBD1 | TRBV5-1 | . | TGCGCCAGCAGCGCAACTACAGGGGTGGGGGAGCAGTACTTC | CASSATTGVGEQYF
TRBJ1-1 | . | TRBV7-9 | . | TGTGCCAGCAGCTTAGCAGGGGTGAACACTGAAGCTTTCTTT | CASSLAGVNTEAFF
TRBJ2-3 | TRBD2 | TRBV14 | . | TGTGCCAGCAGCCCCCCTAGCGGAACAAGCACAGATACGCAGTATTTT | CASSPPSGTSTDTQYF
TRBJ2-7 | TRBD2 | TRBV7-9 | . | TGTGCCAGCAGTCCCACTAGCGACTTATCCTACGAGCAGTACTTC | CASSPTSDLSYEQYF
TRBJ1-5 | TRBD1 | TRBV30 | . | TGTGCCTGGAGTATGGGACAGGGGCTAGGGCCCCAGCATTTT | CAWSMGQGLGPQHF
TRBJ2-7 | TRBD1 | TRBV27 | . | TGTGCCAGCAGTCCCCTAGGACAGGTTTCCTACGAGCAGTACTTC | CASSPLGQVSYEQYF
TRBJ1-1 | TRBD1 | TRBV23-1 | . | TGCGCCAGCAGTCAAACGACAGGGTTAATAGGGCCTGAAGCTTTCTTT | CASSQTTGLIGPEAFF
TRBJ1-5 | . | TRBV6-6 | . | TGTGCCAGCACCGAGCAGGGAGGAGAGCCCCAGCATTTT | CASTEQGGEPQHF
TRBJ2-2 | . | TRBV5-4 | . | TGTGCCAGCAGCTCCAGTGCGGGGTATAACACCGGGGAGCTGTTTTTT | CASSSSAGYNTGELFF
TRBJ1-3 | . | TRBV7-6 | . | TGTGCCAGCAGCTTAGGGCGGGGACGTGGAAACACCATATATTTT | CASSLGRGRGNTIYF
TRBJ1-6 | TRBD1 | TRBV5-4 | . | TGTGCCAGCAGTTTAACAGGGGGAAATTCACCCCTCCACTTT | CASSLTGGNSPLHF
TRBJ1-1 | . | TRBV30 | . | TGTGCCTGGAGTGCCCCTGGTCAGGGCATGAACACTGAAGCTTTCTTT | CAWSAPGQGMNTEAFF
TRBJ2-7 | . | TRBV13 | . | TGTGCCAGCAGCCGCCACGGGGTCGACGACGAGCAGTACTTC | CASSRHGVDDEQYF
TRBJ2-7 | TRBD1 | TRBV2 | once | TGTGCCAGCACCGGACAGGGTATCCACGAGCAGTACTTC | CASTGQGIHEQYF
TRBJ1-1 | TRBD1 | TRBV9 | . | TGTGCCAGCAGCGAGCCCCCAGACAGGGGGCCAAACACTGAAGCTTTCTTT | CASSEPPDRGPNTEAFF
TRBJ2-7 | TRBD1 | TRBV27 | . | TGTGCCAGCAAAATCTGGACAGGGGGCTACGAGCAGTACTTC | CASKIWTGGYEQYF
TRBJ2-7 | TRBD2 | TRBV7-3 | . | TGTGCCAGCAGCTTTAGCGGGGGCGGGGACGAGCAGTACTTC | CASSFSGGGDEQYF